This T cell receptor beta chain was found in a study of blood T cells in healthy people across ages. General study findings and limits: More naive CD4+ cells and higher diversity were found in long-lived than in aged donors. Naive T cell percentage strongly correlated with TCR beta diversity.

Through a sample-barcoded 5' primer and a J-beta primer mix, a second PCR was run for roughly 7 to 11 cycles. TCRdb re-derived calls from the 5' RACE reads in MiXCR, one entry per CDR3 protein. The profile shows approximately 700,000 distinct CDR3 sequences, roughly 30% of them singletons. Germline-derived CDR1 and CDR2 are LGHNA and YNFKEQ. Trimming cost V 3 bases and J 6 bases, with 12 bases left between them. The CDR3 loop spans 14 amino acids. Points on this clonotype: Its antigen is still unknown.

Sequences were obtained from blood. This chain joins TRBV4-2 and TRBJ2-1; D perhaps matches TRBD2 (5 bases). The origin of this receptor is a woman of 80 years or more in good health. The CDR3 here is CASSQNGVGNEQFF. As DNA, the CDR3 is TGTGCCAGCAGCCAGAACGGGGTGGGCAATGAGCAGTTCTTC.